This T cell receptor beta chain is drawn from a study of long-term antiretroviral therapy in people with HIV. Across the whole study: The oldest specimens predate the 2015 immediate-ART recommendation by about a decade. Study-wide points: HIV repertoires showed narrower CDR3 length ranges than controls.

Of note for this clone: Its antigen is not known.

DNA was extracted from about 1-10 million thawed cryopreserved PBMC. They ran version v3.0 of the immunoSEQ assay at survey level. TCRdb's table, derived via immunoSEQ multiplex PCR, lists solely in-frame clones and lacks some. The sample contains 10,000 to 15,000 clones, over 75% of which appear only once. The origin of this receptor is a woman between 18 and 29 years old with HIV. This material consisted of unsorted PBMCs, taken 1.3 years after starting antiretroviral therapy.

Written as DNA, the CDR3 is TGTGCCAGCAGCTTAGAAGTGGGTAGCAATCAGCCCCAGCATTTT. This translates into CASSLEVGSNQPQHF. V and J are TRBV7-2 and TRBJ1-5; D call uncertain. There are 15 residues in the CDR3. Germline CDR1 is SGHTA and CDR2 is FQGNSA. The ends were cut back, 1 base at V and 0 bases at J, with 7 bases in the middle.